Listed below are T cell receptor beta chains from one sample, sequenced in a study of T cell responses to AZD1222 COVID-19 vaccine. Some clones are missing from TCRdb's copy, which holds only in-frame ones; the method was immunoSEQ multiplex PCR. The repertoire includes approximately 180,000 clones, around 88% of them detected once, and about 8% sits in the top ten. The sequencing used peripheral blood, collected on day 0 of AZD1222 vaccination. The receptors were gathered from an adult in good health. CDR3s include the opening cysteine and the closing phenylalanine or tryptophan. D genes are given only for firm matches. Size is stated for part of the rows, as once, few or many counts, or as a class when the clone is expanded.

>TRBJ1-4|TRBV19|-|-
CASSLRGPNEKLFF
TGTGCCAGTAGTCTCAGGGGCCCTAATGAAAAACTGTTTTTT
>TRBJ2-1|TRBV4-2|TRBD1|-
CASSQEGGGDREQFF
TGTGCCAGCAGCCAAGAGGGCGGTGGGGACAGGGAGCAGTTCTTC
>TRBJ1-2|TRBV3-1/TRBV3-2|-|-
CASSALRSRAPLGGYTF
TGTGCCAGCAGCGCGCTGCGGAGCAGGGCCCCTTTAGGTGGCTACACCTTC
>TRBJ1-6|TRBV7-2|TRBD1|-
CASSPTGALSYNSPLHF
TGTGCCAGCAGCCCAACAGGGGCCCTCTCCTATAATTCACCCCTCCACTTT
>TRBJ2-3|TRBV19|-|-
CASSKRRAGTQYF
TGTGCCAGTAGTAAACGACGAGCAGGTACGCAGTATTTT
>TRBJ2-7|TRBV11-2|-|-
CASSPRYEQYF
TGTGCCAGCAGCCCCCGCTACGAGCAGTACTTC
>TRBJ1-5|TRBV2|-|-
CASSEGVSANQPQHF
TGTGCCAGCAGTGAAGGGGTGTCGGCCAATCAGCCCCAGCATTTT
>TRBJ2-1|TRBV5-1|-|-
CASSLGQGRYNEQFF
TGCGCCAGCAGCTTGGGTCAGGGACGCTACAATGAGCAGTTCTTC
>TRBJ1-1|TRBV4-1|-|-
CASSQVWSPAPHEAFF
TGCGCCAGCAGCCAAGTATGGTCGCCAGCCCCCCATGAAGCTTTCTTT
>TRBJ2-7|TRBV4-3|TRBD1|-
CASSQGTGVSYEQYF
TGCGCCAGCAGCCAAGGGACAGGGGTTTCCTACGAGCAGTACTTC
>TRBJ1-2|TRBV10-3|-|-
CAISESVGAYGYTF
TGTGCCATCAGTGAGTCGGTAGGGGCCTACGGCTACACCTTC
>TRBJ2-7|TRBV27|-|-
CASSLGPDYEQYF
TGTGCCAGCAGCTTGGGACCCGACTACGAGCAGTACTTC
>TRBJ2-1|TRBV30|TRBD1|-
CAWSGRRTGVDNEQFF
TGTGCCTGGAGTGGGCGGAGGACAGGGGTGGACAATGAGCAGTTCTTC
>TRBJ1-6|TRBV19|-|-
CATSDRPHSPLHF
TGTGCCACTAGCGACAGGCCCCACTCACCCCTCCACTTT
>TRBJ1-1|TRBV12-3/TRBV12-4|-|-
CASSPGTTRAFF
TGTGCCAGCAGTCCGGGGACGACGCGCGCTTTCTTT
>TRBJ1-6|TRBV6-4|-|-
CASSMTEKGSPLHF
TGTGCCAGCAGCATGACAGAAAAGGGTTCACCCCTCCACTTT
>TRBJ2-1|TRBV7-2|-|-
CASSLRVDNEQFF
TGTGCCAGCAGCTTAAGGGTGGACAATGAGCAGTTCTTC
>TRBJ1-1|TRBV4-2|-|-
CASSQAAGAANTEAFF
TGTGCCAGCAGCCAAGCCGCAGGGGCGGCGAACACTGAAGCTTTCTTT
>TRBJ2-2|TRBV7-3|TRBD1|-
CASRDRGQFANTGELFF
TGTGCCAGCAGGGACAGGGGCCAATTCGCGAACACCGGGGAGCTGTTTTTT
>TRBJ1-1|TRBV11-2|-|once
CASSLQGVSPEAFF
TGTGCCAGCAGCTTACAGGGTGTCTCGCCTGAAGCTTTCTTT
>TRBJ1-5|TRBV7-9|-|few
CASSLAGPVKGPQHF
TGTGCCAGCAGCTTAGCGGGACCGGTCAAGGGGCCCCAGCATTTT
>TRBJ1-1|TRBV19|-|-
CASSETVYRGAFF
TGTGCCAGTAGTGAGACAGTCTACCGCGGGGCTTTCTTT